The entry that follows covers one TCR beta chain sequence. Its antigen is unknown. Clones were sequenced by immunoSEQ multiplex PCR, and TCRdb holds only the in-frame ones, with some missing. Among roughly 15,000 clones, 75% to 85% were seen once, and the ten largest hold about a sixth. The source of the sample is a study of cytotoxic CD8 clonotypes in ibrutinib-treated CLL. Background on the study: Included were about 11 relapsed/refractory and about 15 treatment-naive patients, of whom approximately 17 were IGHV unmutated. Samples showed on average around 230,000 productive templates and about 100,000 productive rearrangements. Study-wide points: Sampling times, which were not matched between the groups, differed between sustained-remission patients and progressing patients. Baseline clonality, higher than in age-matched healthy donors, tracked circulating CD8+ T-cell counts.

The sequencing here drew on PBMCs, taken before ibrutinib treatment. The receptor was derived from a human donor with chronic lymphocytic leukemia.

CDR3 sequence reads: CASSTRQGEDPRTEAFF. The CDR3 coding sequence is TGTGCCAGCAGTACCCGACAGGGAGAGGACCCGAGGACTGAAGCTTTCTTT. V and J are TRBV28 and TRBJ1-1; 7 positions match TRBD1. CDR1 is MDHEN, CDR2 SYDVKM, per germline. The CDR3 covers 17 residues. V trimming: 5 bases; J trimming: 5 bases; junction bases outside the gene matches: 17.